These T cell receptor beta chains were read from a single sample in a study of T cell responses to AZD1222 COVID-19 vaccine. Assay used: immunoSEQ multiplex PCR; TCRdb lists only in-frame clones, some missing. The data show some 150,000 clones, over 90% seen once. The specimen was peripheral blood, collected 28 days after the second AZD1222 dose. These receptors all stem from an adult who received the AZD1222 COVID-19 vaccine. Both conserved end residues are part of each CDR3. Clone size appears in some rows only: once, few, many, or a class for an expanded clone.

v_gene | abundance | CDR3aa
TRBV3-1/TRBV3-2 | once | CASRTAKGAKSGYTF
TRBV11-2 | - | CASSLVRRQRFSGANVLTF
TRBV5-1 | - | CASSESGTGGEKLFF
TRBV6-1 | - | CASSEAEGARGNTIYF
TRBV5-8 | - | CASSGFARDRGDRGNEKLFF
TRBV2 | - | CASSVSSGGAVEQYF
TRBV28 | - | CASSSGTFYNEQFF
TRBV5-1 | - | CASSTALSGANVLTF
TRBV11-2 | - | CASSLVLAGASYEQYF
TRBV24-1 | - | CATSERLAGGPVEQFF
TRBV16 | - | CASSLPGEQPQHF
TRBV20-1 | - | CSARGASGGPSTDTQYF
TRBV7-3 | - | CASSSRDGRTSGHHNEQFF
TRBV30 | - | CAWGNRGPGYTF
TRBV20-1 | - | CSASRDSNQPQHF
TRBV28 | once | CASSRGGTEAFF
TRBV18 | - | CASSSRGTGDLNSPLHF
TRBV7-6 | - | CASSLATGLQETQYF
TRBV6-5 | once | CASSYSSGGGDGYTF
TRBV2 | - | CASSEGQALFTDTQYF
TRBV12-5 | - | CASGSRDLRRRNTIYF
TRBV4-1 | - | CASSQNHRVLVNEQFF
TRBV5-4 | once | CASSLDLGAGELFF
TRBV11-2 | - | CASRVSLAGLTGELFF
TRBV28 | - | CASSLERPYGYTF
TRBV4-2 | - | CASSQDRDEKLFF
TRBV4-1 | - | CASSQRDSSASAGANVLTF